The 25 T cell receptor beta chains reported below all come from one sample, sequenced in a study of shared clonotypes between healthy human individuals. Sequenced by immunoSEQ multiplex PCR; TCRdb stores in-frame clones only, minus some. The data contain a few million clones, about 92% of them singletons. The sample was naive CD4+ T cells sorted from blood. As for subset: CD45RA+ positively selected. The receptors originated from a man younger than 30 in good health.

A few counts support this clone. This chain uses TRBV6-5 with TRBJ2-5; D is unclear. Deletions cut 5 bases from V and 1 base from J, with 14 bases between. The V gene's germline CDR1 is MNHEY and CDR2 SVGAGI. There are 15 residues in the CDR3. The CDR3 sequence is CASSRSQVSQETQYF. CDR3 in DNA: TGTGCCAGCAGTCGGTCGCAGGTATCCCAAGAGACCCAGTACTTC.

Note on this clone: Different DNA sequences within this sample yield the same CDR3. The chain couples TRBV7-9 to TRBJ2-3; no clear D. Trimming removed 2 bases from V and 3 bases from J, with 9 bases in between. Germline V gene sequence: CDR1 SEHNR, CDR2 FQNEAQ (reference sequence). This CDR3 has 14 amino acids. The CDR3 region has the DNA TGTGCCAGCAGCTTAAACGGCGGTACAGATACGCAGTATTTT. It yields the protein CASSLNGGTDTQYF.

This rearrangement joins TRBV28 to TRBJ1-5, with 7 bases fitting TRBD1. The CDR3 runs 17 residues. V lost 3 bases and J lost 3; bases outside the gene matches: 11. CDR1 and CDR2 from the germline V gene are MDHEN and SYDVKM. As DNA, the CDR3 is TGTGCCAGCAGTTTCTCGATCGGACAGGCCCTCAATCAGCCCCAGCATTTT. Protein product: CASSFSIGQALNQPQHF.

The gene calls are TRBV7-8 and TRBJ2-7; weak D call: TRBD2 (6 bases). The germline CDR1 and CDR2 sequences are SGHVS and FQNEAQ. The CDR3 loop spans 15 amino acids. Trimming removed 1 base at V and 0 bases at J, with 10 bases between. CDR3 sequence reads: CASSLESSVSYEQYF. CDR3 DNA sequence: TGTGCCAGCAGCTTAGAATCTAGCGTCTCCTACGAGCAGTACTTC. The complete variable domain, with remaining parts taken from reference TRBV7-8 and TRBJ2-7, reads GAGVSQSPRYKVAKRGQDVALRCDPISGHVSLFWYQQALGQGPEFLTYFQNEAQLDKSGLPSDRFFAERPEGSVSTLKIQRTQQEDSAVYLCASSLESSVSYEQYFGPGTRLTVT.

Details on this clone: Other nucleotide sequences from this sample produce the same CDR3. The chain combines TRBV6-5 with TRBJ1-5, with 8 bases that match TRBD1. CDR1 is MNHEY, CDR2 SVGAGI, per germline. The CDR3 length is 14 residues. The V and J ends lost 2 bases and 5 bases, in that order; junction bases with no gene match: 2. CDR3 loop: CASSYGQGYQPQHF. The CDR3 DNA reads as TGTGCCAGCAGTTACGGACAGGGATATCAGCCCCAGCATTTT.

The CDR3 nucleotides are TGTGCCAGCAGCCCCGAGTTTCAGCCCCAGCATTTT. This sequence encodes CASSPEFQPQHF. The genes are TRBV2 and TRBJ1-5; no clear D. V was shortened by 6 bases and J by 6 bases, with 9 bases between the two germline ends. Per the germline V gene, CDR1 is SNHLY and CDR2 is FYNNEI. The CDR3 length is 12 residues.

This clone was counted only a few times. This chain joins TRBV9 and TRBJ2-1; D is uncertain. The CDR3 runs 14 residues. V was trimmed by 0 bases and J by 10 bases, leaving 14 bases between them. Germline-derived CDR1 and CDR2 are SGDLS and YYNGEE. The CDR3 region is CASSVVPLDGEQFF. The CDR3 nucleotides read TGTGCCAGCAGCGTAGTTCCTCTGGACGGCGAGCAGTTCTTC.

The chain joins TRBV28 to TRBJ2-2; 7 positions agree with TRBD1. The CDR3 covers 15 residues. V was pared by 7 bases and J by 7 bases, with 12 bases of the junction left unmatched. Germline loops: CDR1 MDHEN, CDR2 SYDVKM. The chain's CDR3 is CASTPGGSGVGELFF. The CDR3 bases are TGTGCCAGCACCCCAGGGGGAAGTGGTGTCGGGGAGCTGTTTTTT.

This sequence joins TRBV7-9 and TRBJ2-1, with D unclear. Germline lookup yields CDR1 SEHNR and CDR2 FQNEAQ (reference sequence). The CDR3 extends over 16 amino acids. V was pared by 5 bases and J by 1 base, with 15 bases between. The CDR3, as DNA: TGTGCCAGCAGCCACCTGGTGGGGTTATCCTACAATGAGCAGTTCTTC. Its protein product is CASSHLVGLSYNEQFF.

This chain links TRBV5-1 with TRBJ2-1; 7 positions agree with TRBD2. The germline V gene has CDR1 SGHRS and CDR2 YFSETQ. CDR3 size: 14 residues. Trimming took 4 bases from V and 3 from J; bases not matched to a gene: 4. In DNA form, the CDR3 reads TGCGCCAGCAGCGGCGGGGGTCTCTACAATGAGCAGTTCTTC. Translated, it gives CASSGGGLYNEQFF. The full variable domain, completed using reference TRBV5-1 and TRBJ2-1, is KAGVTQTPRYLIKTRGQQVTLSCSPISGHRSVSWYQQTPGQGLQFLFEYFSETQRNKGNFPGRFSGRQFSNSRSEMNVSTLELGDSALYLCASSGGGLYNEQFFGPGTRLTVL.

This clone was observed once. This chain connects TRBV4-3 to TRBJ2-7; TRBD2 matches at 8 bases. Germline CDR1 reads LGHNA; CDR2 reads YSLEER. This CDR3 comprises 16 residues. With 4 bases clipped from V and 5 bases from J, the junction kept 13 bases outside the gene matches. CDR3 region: CASSRGAGLVGNEQYF. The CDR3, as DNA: TGCGCCAGCAGCCGGGGGGCGGGACTAGTGGGTAACGAGCAGTACTTC.

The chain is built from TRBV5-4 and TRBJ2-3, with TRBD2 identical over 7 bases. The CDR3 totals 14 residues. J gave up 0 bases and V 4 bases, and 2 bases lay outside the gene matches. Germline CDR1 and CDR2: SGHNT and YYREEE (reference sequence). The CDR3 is CASSPGLSTDTQYF. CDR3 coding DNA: TGTGCCAGCAGCCCGGGACTAAGCACAGATACGCAGTATTTT. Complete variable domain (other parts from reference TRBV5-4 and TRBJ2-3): ETGVTQSPTHLIKTRGQQVTLRCSSQSGHNTVSWYQQALGQGPQFIFQYYREEENGRGNFPPRFSGLQFPNYSSELNVNALELDDSALYLCASSPGLSTDTQYFGPGTRLTVL.

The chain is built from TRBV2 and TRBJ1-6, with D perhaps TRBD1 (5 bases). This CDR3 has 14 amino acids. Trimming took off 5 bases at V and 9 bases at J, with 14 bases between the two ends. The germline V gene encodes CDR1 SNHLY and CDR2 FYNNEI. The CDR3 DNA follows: TGTGCCAGCAGTACCGACAGAATGGGTTCACCCCTCCACTTT. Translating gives CASSTDRMGSPLHF. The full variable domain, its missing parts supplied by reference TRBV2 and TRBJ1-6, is EPEVTQTPSHQVTQMGQEVILRCVPISNHLYFYWYRQILGQKVEFLVSFYNNEISEKSEIFDDQFSVERPDGSNFTLKIRSTKLEDSAMYFCASSTDRMGSPLHFGNGTRLTVT.

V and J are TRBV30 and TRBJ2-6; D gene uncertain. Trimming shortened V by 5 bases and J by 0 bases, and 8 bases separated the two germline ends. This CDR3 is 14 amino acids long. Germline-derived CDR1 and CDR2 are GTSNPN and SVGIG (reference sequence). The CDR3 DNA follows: TGTGCCTGGGGGAAGAGCTCTGGGGCCAACGTCCTGACTTTC. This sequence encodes CAWGKSSGANVLTF.

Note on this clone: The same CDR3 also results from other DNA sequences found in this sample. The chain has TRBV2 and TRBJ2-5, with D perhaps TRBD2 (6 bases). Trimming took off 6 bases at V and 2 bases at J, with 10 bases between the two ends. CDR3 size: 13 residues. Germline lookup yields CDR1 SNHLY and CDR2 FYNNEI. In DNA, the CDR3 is TGTGCCAGCAGAGGGGACTCTCAAGAGACCCAGTACTTC. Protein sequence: CASRGDSQETQYF.

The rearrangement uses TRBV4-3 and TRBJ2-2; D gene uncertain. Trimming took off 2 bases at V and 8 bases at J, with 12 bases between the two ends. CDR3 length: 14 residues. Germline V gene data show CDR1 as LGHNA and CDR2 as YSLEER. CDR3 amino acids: CASSQQRTLGELFF. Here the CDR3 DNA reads TGCGCCAGCAGCCAACAACGTACTTTGGGGGAGCTGTTTTTT.

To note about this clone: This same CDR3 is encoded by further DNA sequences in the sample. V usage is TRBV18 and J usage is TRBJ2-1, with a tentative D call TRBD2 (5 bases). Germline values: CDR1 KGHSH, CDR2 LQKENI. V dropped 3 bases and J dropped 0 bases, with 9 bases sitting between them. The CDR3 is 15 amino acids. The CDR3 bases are TGTGCCAGCTCACCTCGGGGTTCCTCCTACAATGAGCAGTTCTTC. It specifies CASSPRGSSYNEQFF.

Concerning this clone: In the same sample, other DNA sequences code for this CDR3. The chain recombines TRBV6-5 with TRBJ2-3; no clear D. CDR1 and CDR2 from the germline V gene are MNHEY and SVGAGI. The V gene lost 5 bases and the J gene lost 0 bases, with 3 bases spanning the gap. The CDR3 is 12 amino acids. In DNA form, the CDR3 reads TGTGCCAGCAGTAGGAGCACAGATACGCAGTATTTT. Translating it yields CASSRSTDTQYF.

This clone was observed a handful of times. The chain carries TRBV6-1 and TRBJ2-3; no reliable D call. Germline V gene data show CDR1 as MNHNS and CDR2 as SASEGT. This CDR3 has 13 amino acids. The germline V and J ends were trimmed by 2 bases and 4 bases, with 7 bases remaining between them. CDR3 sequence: CASSENPADTQYF. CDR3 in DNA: TGTGCCAGCAGTGAAAATCCCGCAGATACGCAGTATTTT.

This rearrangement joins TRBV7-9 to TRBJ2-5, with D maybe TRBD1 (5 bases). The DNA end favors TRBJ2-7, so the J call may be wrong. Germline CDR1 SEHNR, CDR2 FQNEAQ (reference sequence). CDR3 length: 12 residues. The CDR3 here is CASSLDRNEQYF. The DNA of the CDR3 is TGTGCCAGCAGCTTAGACAGGAACGAGCAGTACTTC.

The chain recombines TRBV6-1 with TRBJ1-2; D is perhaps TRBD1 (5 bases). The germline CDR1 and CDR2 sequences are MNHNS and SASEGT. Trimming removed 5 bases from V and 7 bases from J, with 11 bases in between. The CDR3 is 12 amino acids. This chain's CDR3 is CASSQLRGGYTF. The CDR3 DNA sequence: TGTGCCAGCAGTCAATTAAGGGGTGGCTACACCTTC.

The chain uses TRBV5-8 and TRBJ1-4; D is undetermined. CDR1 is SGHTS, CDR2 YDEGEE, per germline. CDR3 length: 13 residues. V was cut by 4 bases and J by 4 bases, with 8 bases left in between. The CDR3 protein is CASSRRSNEKLFF. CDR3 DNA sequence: TGTGCCAGCAGCCGGAGGAGTAATGAAAAACTGTTTTTT.

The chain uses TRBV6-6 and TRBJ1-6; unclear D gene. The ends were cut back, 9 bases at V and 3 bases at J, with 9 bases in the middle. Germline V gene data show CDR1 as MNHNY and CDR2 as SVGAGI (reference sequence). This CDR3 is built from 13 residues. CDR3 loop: CASTAIYNSPLHF. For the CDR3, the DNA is TGTGCCAGTACAGCTATCTATAATTCACCCCTCCACTTT.

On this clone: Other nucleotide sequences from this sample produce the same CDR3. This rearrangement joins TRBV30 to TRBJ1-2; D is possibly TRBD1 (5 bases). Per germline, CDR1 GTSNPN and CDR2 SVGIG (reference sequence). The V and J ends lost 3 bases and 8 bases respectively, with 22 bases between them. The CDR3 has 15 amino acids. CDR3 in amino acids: CAWRRPGPGRQGYTF. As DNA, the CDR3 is TGTGCCTGGAGGAGGCCGGGACCGGGGCGTCAGGGCTACACCTTC.

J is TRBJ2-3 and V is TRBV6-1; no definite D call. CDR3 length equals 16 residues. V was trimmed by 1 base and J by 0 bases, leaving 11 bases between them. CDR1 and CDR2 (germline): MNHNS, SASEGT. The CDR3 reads CASSEGFGISTDTQYF. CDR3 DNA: TGTGCCAGCAGTGAAGGGTTTGGAATTAGCACAGATACGCAGTATTTT.